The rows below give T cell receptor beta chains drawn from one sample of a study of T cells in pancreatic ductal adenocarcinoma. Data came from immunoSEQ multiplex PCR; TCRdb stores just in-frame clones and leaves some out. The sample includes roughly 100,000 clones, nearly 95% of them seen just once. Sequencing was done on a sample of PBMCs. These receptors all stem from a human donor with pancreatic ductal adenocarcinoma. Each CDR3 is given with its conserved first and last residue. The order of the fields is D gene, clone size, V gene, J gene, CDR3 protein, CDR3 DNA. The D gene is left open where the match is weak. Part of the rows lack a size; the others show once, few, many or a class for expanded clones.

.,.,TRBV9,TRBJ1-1,CASSVSWRGTEAFF,TGTGCCAGCAGCGTCTCATGGCGGGGCACTGAAGCTTTCTTT
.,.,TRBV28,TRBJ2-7,CASRIRLVNYEQYF,TGTGCCAGCAGGATCCGACTAGTGAACTACGAGCAGTACTTC
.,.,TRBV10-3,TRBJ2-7,CAIGTAELYEQYF,TGTGCCATCGGGACTGCCGAGCTCTACGAGCAGTACTTC
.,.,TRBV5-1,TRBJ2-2,CASSPTGNTGELFF,TGCGCCAGCAGCCCGACGGGGAACACCGGGGAGCTGTTTTTT
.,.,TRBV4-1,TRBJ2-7,CASSQGLQGTSYEQYF,TGCGCCAGCAGCCAAGGGCTCCAGGGGACGTCCTACGAGCAGTACTTC
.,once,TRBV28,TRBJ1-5,CASNGGLNQPQHF,TGTGCCAGCAACGGGGGGCTCAATCAGCCCCAGCATTTT
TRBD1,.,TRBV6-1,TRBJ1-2,CASSEARTGRGYTF,TGTGCCAGCAGTGAAGCCCGGACAGGGCGCGGCTACACCTTC
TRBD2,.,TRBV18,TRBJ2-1,CASSPMREGHEQFF,TGTGCCAGCTCACCGATGAGGGAGGGGCATGAGCAGTTCTTC
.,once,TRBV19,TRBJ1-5,CASTHGGQPQHF,TGTGCCAGTACCCACGGAGGTCAGCCCCAGCATTTT
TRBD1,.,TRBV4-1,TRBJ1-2,CASSQVRDRANYGYTF,TGCGCCAGCAGCCAAGTTCGGGACAGAGCTAACTATGGCTACACCTTC
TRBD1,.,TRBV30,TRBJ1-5,CAWGTGDSQPQHF,TGTGCCTGGGGGACAGGGGATAGTCAGCCCCAGCATTTT
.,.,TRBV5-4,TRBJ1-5,CASSLQGVNQPQHF,TGTGCCAGCAGCCTACAGGGAGTTAATCAGCCCCAGCATTTT
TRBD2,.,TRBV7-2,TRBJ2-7,CASSKGLAGLYEQYF,TGTGCCAGCAGCAAGGGACTAGCGGGATTATACGAGCAGTACTTC
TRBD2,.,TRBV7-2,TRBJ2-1,CASSLVGTSGANEQFF,TGTGCCAGCAGCTTAGTTGGGACTAGCGGGGCCAATGAGCAGTTCTTC
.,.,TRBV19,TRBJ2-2,CASSGGPGTGELFF,TGTGCCAGTAGTGGGGGCCCGGGCACCGGGGAGCTGTTTTTT
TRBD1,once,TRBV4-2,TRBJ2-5,CASSQDGQAATQETQYF,TGTGCCAGCAGCCAAGATGGACAGGCAGCGACGCAAGAGACCCAGTACTTC
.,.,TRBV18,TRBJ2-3,CASSPPRGTGTDTQYF,TGTGCCAGCTCACCACCGCGCGGGACAGGCACAGATACGCAGTATTTT
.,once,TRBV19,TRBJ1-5,CASRLQRENQPQHF,TGTGCCAGTAGACTTCAAAGGGAGAATCAGCCCCAGCATTTT
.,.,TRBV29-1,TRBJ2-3,CSVQISTDTQYF,TGCAGCGTCCAGATTAGCACAGATACGCAGTATTTT
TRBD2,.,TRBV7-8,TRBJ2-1,CASSPWGLAGYNEQFF,TGTGCCAGCAGCCCCTGGGGACTAGCGGGCTACAATGAGCAGTTCTTC
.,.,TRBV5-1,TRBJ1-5,CASSLGSGDNQPQHF,TGCGCCAGCAGCTTGGGGTCGGGAGACAATCAGCCCCAGCATTTT
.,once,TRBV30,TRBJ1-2,CAWRFAGGDGYTF,TGTGCCTGGAGATTCGCGGGGGGCGACGGCTACACCTTC
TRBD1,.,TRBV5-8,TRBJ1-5,CASSGTGGGQPQHF,TGTGCCAGCAGCGGGACAGGGGGGGGTCAGCCCCAGCATTTT
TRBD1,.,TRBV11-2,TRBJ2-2,CASRGTGYTGELFF,TGTGCCAGCAGGGGGACAGGGTACACCGGGGAGCTGTTTTTT
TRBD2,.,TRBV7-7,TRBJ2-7,CASSPGTSAYEQYF,TGTGCTAGCAGCCCCGGGACTAGCGCCTACGAGCAGTACTTC
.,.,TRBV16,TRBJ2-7,CASSRGPVGSYEQYF,TGTGCCAGCAGCCGAGGTCCCGTGGGCTCCTACGAGCAGTACTTC
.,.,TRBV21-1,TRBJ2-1,CASSKPRTSGRAGNEQFF,TGTGCCAGCAGCAAACCTCGGACTAGCGGGAGGGCCGGTAATGAGCAGTTCTTC
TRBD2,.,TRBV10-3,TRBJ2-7,CATQLAGANEQYF,TGTGCCACCCAACTAGCGGGAGCGAACGAGCAGTACTTC
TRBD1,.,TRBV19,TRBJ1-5,CASSSKQGTQPQHF,TGTGCCAGTAGTTCCAAACAGGGGACTCAGCCCCAGCATTTT
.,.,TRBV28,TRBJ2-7,CASSLTGPLSEQYF,TGTGCCAGCAGTTTGACAGGCCCTCTCTCCGAGCAGTACTTC
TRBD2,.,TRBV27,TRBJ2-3,CASSPPLAGGRVQYF,TGTGCCAGCAGTCCCCCACTAGCGGGAGGCCGCGTGCAGTATTTT
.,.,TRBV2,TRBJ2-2,CASKYAGQTGELFF,TGTGCCAGCAAGTACGCGGGCCAGACCGGGGAGCTGTTTTTT
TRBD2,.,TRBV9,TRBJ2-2,CASSSGLANTGELFF,TGTGCCAGCAGCTCCGGACTAGCGAATACCGGGGAGCTGTTTTTT
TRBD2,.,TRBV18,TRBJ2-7,CASSISGGAYEQYF,TGTGCCAGCTCAATAAGCGGGGGGGCCTACGAGCAGTACTTC
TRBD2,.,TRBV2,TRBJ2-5,CASGLSGGRETQYF,TGTGCCAGCGGCCTCTCGGGAGGTAGAGAGACCCAGTACTTC
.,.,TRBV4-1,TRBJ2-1,CASSQVRNEQFF,TGCGCCAGCAGCCAAGTGCGCAATGAGCAGTTCTTC
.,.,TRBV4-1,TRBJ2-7,CASSQTGLLSSYEQYF,TGCGCCAGCAGCCAAACGGGACTTCTCAGCTCCTACGAGCAGTACTTC
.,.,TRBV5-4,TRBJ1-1,CASSDRMNTEAFF,TGTGCCAGCAGTGACAGGATGAACACTGAAGCTTTCTTT
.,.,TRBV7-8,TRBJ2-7,CASSPTRAQPSYEQYF,TGTGCCAGCAGCCCCACTCGAGCCCAACCATCCTACGAGCAGTACTTC
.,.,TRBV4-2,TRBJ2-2,CASSQDRSWAFTGELFF,TGTGCCAGCAGCCAAGACCGAAGCTGGGCGTTCACCGGGGAGCTGTTTTTT
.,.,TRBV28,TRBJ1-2,CASSLVAGLKVF,TGTGCCAGCAGTTTGGTTGCAGGGCTGAAGGTGTTC
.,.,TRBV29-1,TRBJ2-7,CSVEWPGVYEQYF,TGCAGCGTTGAGTGGCCAGGGGTTTACGAGCAGTACTTC
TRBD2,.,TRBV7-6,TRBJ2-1,CASSFAAGVGNEQFF,TGTGCCAGCAGCTTCGCGGCGGGAGTGGGCAATGAGCAGTTCTTC
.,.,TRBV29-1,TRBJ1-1,CSVRDGQFLNTEAFF,TGCAGCGTTCGGGACGGACAGTTTTTGAACACTGAAGCTTTCTTT
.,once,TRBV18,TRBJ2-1,CASSLPPPNEQFF,TGTGCCAGCTCACTACCCCCTCCCAATGAGCAGTTCTTC
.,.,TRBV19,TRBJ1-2,CASSIGSGNYGYTF,TGTGCCAGTAGTATAGGATCAGGAAACTATGGCTACACCTTC
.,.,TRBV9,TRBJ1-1,CASSRGPNTEAFF,TGTGCCAGCAGCAGGGGCCCGAACACTGAAGCTTTCTTT